These T cell receptor beta chains were read from a single sample in a study of graft-versus-host responses after intestinal transplantation. The assay was immunoSEQ multiplex PCR, and TCRdb's table has in-frame clones only and misses some. The sample lists over 9,000 clones, around 89% occurring once. Sequences were derived from PBMCs, sampled just over 240 days after intestinal transplant. The source of these receptors is a human patient who received an intestinal transplant, so some T cells may come from the graft donor. CDR3s include the opening cysteine and the closing phenylalanine or tryptophan. Fields, in order: V gene, D gene, J gene, CDR3 protein. A D gene is named only where the DNA matches it firmly.

>TRBV4-1|-|TRBJ1-5
CASSPRPGAGNQPQHF
>TRBV30|-|TRBJ1-4
CAWSVKGINEKLFF
>TRBV11-2|-|TRBJ1-3
CASSFDDSGNTIYF
>TRBV7-9|-|TRBJ1-1
CASIPSGSRNTEAFF
>TRBV6-5|TRBD1|TRBJ2-7
CASSYSTRQGYEQYF
>TRBV27|-|TRBJ2-2
CASSWGGGTGELFF
>TRBV5-1|-|TRBJ2-7
CASSLVEGTYEQYF
>TRBV7-3|-|TRBJ2-3
CASSLGGARTDTQYF
>TRBV4-1|-|TRBJ2-5
CASSLQPGLFEETQYF
>TRBV28|-|TRBJ2-2
CASSLFTANTGELFF
>TRBV7-9|TRBD2|TRBJ2-5
CASSFGSGGQETQYF
>TRBV5-6|TRBD2|TRBJ2-3
CASSSPTSSTDTQYF
>TRBV4-1|-|TRBJ1-3
CASSQDLGRTDRSGNTIYF
>TRBV4-1|TRBD1|TRBJ2-1
CASRRQGAGNEQFF
>TRBV28|-|TRBJ1-1
CASTKRVGMNTEAFF
>TRBV7-3|TRBD2|TRBJ2-7
CASSPSGRTYEQYF
>TRBV7-2|-|TRBJ2-5
CASSRDSQETQYF
>TRBV5-4|-|TRBJ2-1
CASSFIGLGGNEQFF
>TRBV15|-|TRBJ1-5
CATSREFMDSQGFGDQPQHF
>TRBV7-3|-|TRBJ2-2
CASSLGIGPGELFF
>TRBV9|-|TRBJ1-3
CASSFGLLSGNTIYF
>TRBV6-4|TRBD2|TRBJ2-1
CASSDSSGSYNEQFF
>TRBV4-1|TRBD2|TRBJ2-3
CASSQDGAGGRTDTQYF
>TRBV28|-|TRBJ2-1
CASSFLAGRDNEQFF
>TRBV6-1|-|TRBJ1-6
CASSVPPEIEDSYNSPLHF
>TRBV11-1|TRBD2|TRBJ2-1
CASSTRLAGEDEQFF
>TRBV28|TRBD2|TRBJ2-1
CASCEAGGYNEQFF
>TRBV1|-|TRBJ1-4
CTSSQHGRNEKLFF
>TRBV11-2|TRBD2|TRBJ2-7
CASSSLAGLDEQYF
>TRBV7-3|-|TRBJ2-3
CASSLNPSTDTQYF
>TRBV5-1|TRBD1|TRBJ2-7
CASGSGTGAYEQYF
>TRBV7-9|TRBD1|TRBJ2-7
CASSLVDRGPTYEQYF
>TRBV7-9|-|TRBJ2-1
CASSISTNEQFF
>TRBV4-1|-|TRBJ1-6
CASSQEGITLHF
>TRBV2|TRBD2|TRBJ2-7
CASREVAGVKYEQYF
>TRBV19|-|TRBJ1-1
CASRDSLNTEAFF
>TRBV14|TRBD1|TRBJ1-1
CASSQRTGGHEAFF
>TRBV4-2|-|TRBJ2-2
CASSQDEGRGGNTGELFF
>TRBV28|TRBD1|TRBJ1-2
CATDRQGSDYGYTF
>TRBV6-5|TRBD2|TRBJ2-2
CASSYSGGTGELFF
>TRBV6-4|TRBD2|TRBJ2-1
CASSLTSGYNEQFF
>TRBV7-6|-|TRBJ1-5
CASSQGWDSNQPQHF